Below, 26 T cell receptor beta chains from the same sample are listed, as sequenced in a study of blood T cells in healthy people across ages. Alongside a J-beta primer mix, a sample-barcoded 5' primer served in a second PCR lasting about 6 to 12 cycles. TCRdb independently ran MiXCR on the 5' RACE reads; one entry per CDR3 protein. Among 650,000 to 1,000,000 distinct CDR3 sequences listed, about 34% were seen once. Sequenced: blood. These TCRs come from a man aged 18 to 30 in good health.

This clonotype showed up just a few times. This chain links TRBV5-1 with TRBJ1-2; no clear D gene. V was trimmed by 1 base and J by 1 base, leaving 14 bases between them. Germline CDR1 reads SGHRS; CDR2 reads YFSETQ. This CDR3 spans 16 amino acids. CDR3 amino acids: CASSLSGTDDNYGYTF. CDR3 bases: TGCGCCAGCAGCTTGAGCGGAACAGACGATAACTATGGCTACACCTTC.

This clonotype was counted at least ten times. The rearrangement links TRBV9 to TRBJ2-1; TRBD2 agrees at 9 bases. The ends lost 3 bases at V and 5 bases at J; junction bases unmatched: 9. CDR3 size: 16 residues. Germline CDR1 and CDR2: SGDLS and YYNGEE. The CDR3 DNA reads as TGTGCCAGCAGCGGGGCCGGGACTAGCTCTCACAATGAGCAGTTCTTC. Encoded protein: CASSGAGTSSHNEQFF. The variable domain in full, with the rest retrieved from reference TRBV9 and TRBJ2-1, is DSGVTQTPKHLITATGQRVTLRCSPRSGDLSVYWYQQSLDQGLQFLIQYYNGEERAKGNILERFSAQQFPDLHSELNLSSLELGDSALYFCASSGAGTSSHNEQFFGPGTRLTVL.

This clonotype appeared many times. The chain employs TRBV12-3 or TRBV12-4 and TRBJ2-3; 10 bases are shared with TRBD2. There are 15 residues in the CDR3. J lost 0 bases, V lost 5 bases, and 2 bases had no gene match. The CDR3 loop reads CASSPSGGSTDTQYF. The CDR3 region has the DNA TGTGCCAGCAGTCCTAGCGGGGGCAGCACAGATACGCAGTATTTT.

This clonotype came up once. The gene calls are TRBV20-1 and TRBJ2-5; D is undetermined. The DNA end is more similar to TRBJ2-1, so the J call may be wrong. There are 16 residues in the CDR3. The germline V gene has CDR1 DFQATT and CDR2 SNEGSKA (reference sequence). The CDR3 bases are TGCAGTGCTAGAGATCTAAGGACGGACCTCCAAGAGACCCAGTTCTTC. Translated, it gives CSARDLRTDLQETQFF.

This clonotype was observed at least ten times. This chain joins TRBV9 and TRBJ2-5, with TRBD2 identical over 8 bases. Unmatched junction bases numbered 4, after V lost 3 bases and J lost 0 bases. Per germline, CDR1 SGDLS and CDR2 YYNGEE. The CDR3 has 15 amino acids. The CDR3 loop is CASSGSGVNQETQYF. The CDR3 region has the DNA TGTGCCAGCAGCGGTAGCGGGGTTAACCAAGAGACCCAGTACTTC.

This sequence joins TRBV25-1 and TRBJ1-6; 10 positions agree with TRBD1. Trimming took 6 bases from V and 9 from J; bases not matched to a gene: 8. The germline V gene has CDR1 MGHDK and CDR2 SYGVNS. CDR3 length equals 15 residues. The DNA for the CDR3 is TGTGCCAGCAGGTTGACAGGGGGCGATGGTTCACCCCTCCACTTT. It specifies CASRLTGGDGSPLHF.

In this sample, this clonotype turned up a few times. The chain carries TRBV2 and TRBJ2-5; TRBD2 might be the D (6 bases). The CDR3 sequence is 16 residues long. Trimming shortened V by 8 bases and J by 0 bases, and 19 bases separated the two germline ends. CDR1 is SNHLY and CDR2 is FYNNEI in the germline V gene. The CDR3, as DNA: TGTGCCAGCGGGCGGCGGGGCAGCAAGTACCAAGAGACCCAGTACTTC. Residues: CASGRRGSKYQETQYF.

This clonotype turned up a few times. The chain recombines TRBV20-1 with TRBJ2-1; the D gene is possibly TRBD2 (6 bases). The end of the DNA is better explained by TRBJ2-7, so the J call may be wrong. The V gene's germline CDR1 is DFQATT and CDR2 SNEGSKA (reference sequence). CDR3 length: 16 amino acids. The CDR3 protein is CSASGRVGGLYNEQYF. The CDR3 bases are TGCAGTGCTAGTGGAAGGGTGGGAGGACTCTACAATGAGCAGTACTTC.

The rearrangement joins TRBV12-3 or TRBV12-4 to TRBJ1-1, with D possibly being TRBD1 (5 bases). The CDR3 has 13 amino acids. The V end was cut by 4 bases, the J end by 7 bases, with 13 bases between. The CDR3 sequence is CASSYQGVNEAFF. The CDR3 region has the DNA TGTGCCAGCAGTTACCAGGGAGTAAATGAAGCTTTCTTT.

This clonotype has ten or more counts. The V call is TRBV12-3 or TRBV12-4, the J call TRBJ2-7; D unresolved. The germline V and J ends were trimmed by 6 bases and 3 bases, with 15 bases remaining between them. The CDR3 sequence is 14 residues long. CDR3 residues: CASRPRGNHYEQYF. The CDR3 DNA sequence: TGTGCCAGCAGACCCCGAGGCAACCACTACGAGCAGTACTTC.

This clonotype appeared a few times. This chain connects TRBV20-1 to TRBJ2-1; a weak D match, TRBD1 (5 bases). Deletions cut 5 bases from V and 5 bases from J, with 7 bases between. This CDR3 has 11 amino acids. Germline loops: CDR1 DFQATT, CDR2 SNEGSKA (reference sequence). CDR3 region: CSADRDNEQFF. CDR3 coding DNA: TGCAGTGCTGACAGAGACAATGAGCAGTTCTTC.

This clonotype was counted many times. The chain employs TRBV20-1 and TRBJ2-3; the match to TRBD2 covers 7 bases. The CDR3 has 14 residues. Trimming at V came to 0 bases and at J to 1 base, leaving 1 base not matched to a gene. CDR1 and CDR2 from the germline V gene are DFQATT and SNEGSKA (reference sequence). The CDR3: CSARERGGTDTQYF. The CDR3 DNA reads TGCAGTGCTAGAGAACGGGGGGGCACAGATACGCAGTATTTT.

The genes are TRBV5-1 and TRBJ2-3, with D perhaps matching TRBD1 (5 bases). V lost 4 bases to trimming and J lost 1 base, with 10 bases between them. The CDR3 is 14 amino acids. Germline V gives CDR1 SGHRS, CDR2 YFSETQ. The CDR3 nucleotides read TGCGCCAGCAGCCACGCGACAGGCACAGATACGCAGTATTTT. This translates into CASSHATGTDTQYF.

This clonotype was picked up one time. The rearrangement uses TRBV4-3 and TRBJ2-3; D uncertain. Germline-derived CDR1 and CDR2 are LGHNA and YSLEER. The CDR3 runs 16 residues. With 1 base removed from V and 5 bases from J, the gap between germline ends came to 16 bases. The CDR3 DNA sequence: TGCGCCAGCAGCCAAGTTCGCGGCGAAAGGGAAGATACGCAGTATTTT. As protein: CASSQVRGEREDTQYF.

The chain joins TRBV28 to TRBJ1-2, with a weak D call TRBD1 (5 bases). The germline V gene encodes CDR1 MDHEN and CDR2 SYDVKM. The CDR3 is 14 amino acids. Trimming stripped 6 bases from V and 6 bases from J, with 17 bases between. The CDR3 sequence is CASRPLRVMDGYTF. CDR3 sequence (DNA): TGTGCCAGCAGACCTCTCAGGGTTATGGATGGCTACACCTTC.

This clonotype was seen once. The rearrangement uses TRBV12-5 and TRBJ2-7; TRBD1 agrees at 7 bases. After removal of 2 bases from V and 3 bases from J, the junction contained 16 bases not matched to a gene. The CDR3 consists of 18 residues. From germline, CDR1 is LGHNT and CDR2 FRNRAP. Here the CDR3 reads CASGLMGQRSQSVYEQYF. The CDR3 nucleotides are TGTGCTAGTGGTTTGATGGGACAGCGCTCTCAGTCGGTCTACGAGCAGTACTTC.

The CDR3 DNA sequence: TGCGCCAGCAGAGAGGTGGAAGATGAGCAGTTCTTC. Its protein product is CASREVEDEQFF. V is TRBV5-1 and J is TRBJ2-1, with D hard to call. V lost 5 bases and J 8 bases, leaving 11 bases between the germline ends. The CDR3 consists of 12 residues. Germline V lookup: CDR1 SGHRS, CDR2 YFSETQ.

This clonotype appeared a single time. One base away lies a much larger clone, so this may be a sequencing read error. The rearrangement joins TRBV6-6 to TRBJ2-7; 7 bases fit TRBD1. CDR1 is MNHNY, CDR2 SVGAGI, per germline (reference sequence). The CDR3 runs to 14 residues. The CDR3 here is CASSTGDGAYEQCF. The CDR3 DNA sequence: TGTGCCAGCAGTACAGGGGACGGTGCCTACGAGCAGTGCTTC.

This clonotype was recorded only once. The junction departs from the called germline gene at one end, perhaps through a read error. J is TRBJ2-7 and V is TRBV12-3 or TRBV12-4, with unresolved D. The CDR3 is 12 amino acids. The CDR3, as DNA: TGTGTCAGCAGTTTTGCGGTGCAGGAGCAGTACTTC. It yields the protein CVSSFAVQEQYF.

This clonotype was observed a handful of times. The rearrangement links TRBV3-1 to TRBJ2-2, with 7 bases lining up with TRBD2. This CDR3 contains 13 residues. CDR1 LGHDT and CDR2 YNNKEL come from the germline V gene (reference sequence). Trimming removed 4 bases from V and 6 bases from J; junction bases left unmatched: 2. CDR3 protein: CASSRRGAGELFF. CDR3 sequence (DNA): TGTGCCAGCAGCCGCCGGGGGGCCGGGGAGCTGTTTTTT.

The V and J genes are TRBV6-2 or TRBV6-3 and TRBJ2-5; 8 positions match TRBD1. CDR1 and CDR2 (germline): MNHEY, SVGEGT. V dropped 5 bases and J dropped 1; count of bases not matched to a gene: 6. The CDR3 is 15 amino acids. CDR3 sequence: CASSRQGTAQETQYF. The CDR3 DNA follows: TGTGCCAGCAGTCGACAGGGGACAGCCCAAGAGACCCAGTACTTC.

This clonotype came up a few times. The gene calls are TRBV2 and TRBJ2-7; D remains unclear. The CDR3 is made up of 10 amino acids. Germline CDR1 is SNHLY and CDR2 is FYNNEI. The V end lost 8 bases, the J end lost 7 bases, and 9 bases lay between the germline ends. The CDR3: CASSRWEQYF. CDR3 sequence (DNA): TGTGCCAGCTCCCGGTGGGAGCAGTACTTC.

V is TRBV3-1 and J is TRBJ2-2; no firm D call. Trimming took off 1 base at V and 6 bases at J, with 6 bases between the two ends. The CDR3 runs 13 residues. From germline, CDR1 is LGHDT and CDR2 YNNKEL (reference sequence). The CDR3 sequence: CASSQASAGELFF. CDR3 sequence (DNA): TGTGCCAGCAGCCAAGCCTCGGCCGGGGAGCTGTTTTTT.

The CDR3 DNA is TGCAGTGGGGGAGAAAGGGACAAACGGGTGGCTTTCTTT. Its protein is CSGGERDKRVAFF. The V gene is TRBV20-1, the J gene TRBJ1-1; TRBD1 might be the D (6 bases). Trimming shortened V by 7 bases and J by 11 bases, and 23 bases separated the two germline ends. Per the germline V gene, CDR1 is DFQATT and CDR2 is SNEGSKA (reference sequence). This CDR3 contains 13 residues.

This chain's CDR3 is CASSPRAGDIGEQYF. The DNA for the CDR3 is TGTGCCAGCAGCCCGAGAGCGGGGGATATCGGTGAGCAGTACTTC. This chain links TRBV7-3 with TRBJ2-5; 8 bases agree with TRBD2. This CDR3 has 15 amino acids. Germline trimming cut 5 bases from V and 11 bases from J; bases unmatched to any gene: 16. Germline V gene data show CDR1 as SGHTA and CDR2 as FQGTGA.

This clonotype was detected a few times. The chain uses TRBV6-2 or TRBV6-3 and TRBJ1-2, with TRBD1 matching over 7 bases. This CDR3 spans 16 amino acids. The J segment lost 8 bases and the V segment lost 5 bases, leaving 17 bases of the junction unmatched. Germline V gene sequence: CDR1 MNHEY, CDR2 SVGEGT. As DNA, the CDR3 is TGTGCCAGCAGTCCAACAGGGGAGCCGAAAAGAGGGGGCTACACCTTC. Translating gives CASSPTGEPKRGGYTF.